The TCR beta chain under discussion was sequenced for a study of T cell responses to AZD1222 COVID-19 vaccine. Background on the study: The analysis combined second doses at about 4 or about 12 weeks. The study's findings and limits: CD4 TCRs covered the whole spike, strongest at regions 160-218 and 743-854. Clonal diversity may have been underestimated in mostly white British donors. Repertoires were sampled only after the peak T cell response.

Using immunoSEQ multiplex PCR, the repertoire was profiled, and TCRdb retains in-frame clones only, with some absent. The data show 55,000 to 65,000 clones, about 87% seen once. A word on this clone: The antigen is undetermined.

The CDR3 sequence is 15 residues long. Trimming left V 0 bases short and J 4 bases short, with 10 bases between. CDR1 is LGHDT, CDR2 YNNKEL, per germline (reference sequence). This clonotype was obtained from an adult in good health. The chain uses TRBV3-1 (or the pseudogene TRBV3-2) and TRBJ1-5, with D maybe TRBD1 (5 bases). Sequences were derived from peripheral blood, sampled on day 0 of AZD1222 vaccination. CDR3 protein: CASSQDGRVNQPQHF. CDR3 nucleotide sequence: TGTGCCAGCAGCCAAGATGGCAGGGTAAATCAGCCCCAGCATTTT.